Sequencing of this T cell receptor beta chain was carried out in a study of blood T cell repertoires in COVID-19. Study background: Material from acute and convalescent COVID-19 was sourced from the United States, Italy and Spain. T cells, B-cell-depleted T cells, or PBMCs supplied cDNA or gDNA.

The ends were cut back, 5 bases at V and 1 base at J, with 9 bases in the middle. CDR3 length: 13 residues. CDR1 SEHNR and CDR2 FQNEAQ come from the germline V gene (reference sequence). In the source study's methods: From reference gene primer amplification, estimates of nucleated cell counts were derived. This table comes from immunoSEQ multiplex PCR, and its TCRdb copy is limited to in-frame clones, with some not included. V and J calls and clone size are those listed in that table; D and trimming were worked out from the DNA. The sample lists some 100,000 clones, 85% to 90% occurring once. The rearrangement joins TRBV7-9 to TRBJ2-7; D may be TRBD2 (6 bases). The sequencing sample was made of peripheral blood. The sequence was collected from a human donor in a cohort sampled during active COVID-19. CDR3 in DNA: TGTGCCAGCAGCCCGACTAGTTCCTACGAGCAGTACTTC. This sequence encodes CASSPTSSYEQYF.